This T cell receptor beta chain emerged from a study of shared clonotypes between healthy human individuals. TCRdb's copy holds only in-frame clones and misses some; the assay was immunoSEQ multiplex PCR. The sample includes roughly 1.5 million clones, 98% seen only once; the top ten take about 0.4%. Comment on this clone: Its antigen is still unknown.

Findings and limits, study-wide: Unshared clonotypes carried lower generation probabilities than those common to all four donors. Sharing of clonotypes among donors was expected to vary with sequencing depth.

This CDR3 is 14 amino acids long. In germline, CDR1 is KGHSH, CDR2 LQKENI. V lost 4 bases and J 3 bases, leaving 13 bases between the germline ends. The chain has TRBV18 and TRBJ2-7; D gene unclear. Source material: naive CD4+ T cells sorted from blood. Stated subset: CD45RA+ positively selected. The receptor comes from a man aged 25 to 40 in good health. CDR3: CASSRGSTNYEQYF. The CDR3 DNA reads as TGTGCCAGCTCACGGGGATCCACCAACTACGAGCAGTACTTC.